A selection of T cell receptor beta chains follows, all from one sample in a study of T-cell reconstitution after alpha-beta-depleted transplantation in children. Using its own MiXCR run on the PCR reads, TCRdb lists one record per CDR3 protein. Seen here are 700,000 to 850,000 distinct CDR3 sequences, 16% observed once, and the top ten hold approximately 5%. Sample: PBMCs, mostly from graft donor cells, taken 360 days after TCRalphabeta/CD19-depleted stem cell transplant. These receptors came from a male patient aged 10 to 17 who had a stem cell transplant for acute lymphoblastic leukemia, so the T cells may come from the graft donor. Both conserved end residues are part of each CDR3. The order of the fields is J gene, D gene, V gene, clone size, CDR3 protein, CDR3 DNA. The D gene is left open where the match is weak. Expanded clones get a size class; other rows say once, few or many, or leave the size out.

TRBJ2-5 | NA | TRBV5-4 | NA | CASSYTGEEETQYF | TGTGCCAGCAGCTACACAGGGGAGGAAGAGACCCAGTACTTC
TRBJ2-1 | NA | TRBV4-2 | NA | CASSQGPGILNEQFF | TGTGCCAGCAGCCAAGGGCCAGGGATTTTGAATGAGCAGTTCTTC
TRBJ2-7 | NA | TRBV6-1 | NA | CASSGTGLAGSPYEQYF | TGTGCCAGCAGTGGGACAGGGCTAGCGGGCTCCCCCTACGAGCAGTACTTC
TRBJ2-7 | TRBD2 | TRBV18 | few | CATSLKGGARSTYEQYF | TGTGCCACCTCTCTAAAGGGAGGGGCCAGGTCCACATACGAGCAGTACTTC
TRBJ2-3 | TRBD1 | TRBV20-1 | few | CSASGGQGADTQYF | TGCAGTGCTAGTGGGGGACAGGGGGCAGATACGCAGTATTTT
TRBJ2-7 | TRBD2 | TRBV11-2 | few | CASSALANAYEQYF | TGTGCCAGCAGCGCACTAGCGAACGCCTACGAGCAGTACTTC
TRBJ1-4 | NA | TRBV7-8 | few | CASSLPREKLFF | TGTGCCAGCAGCTTACCTCGTGAAAAACTGTTTTTT
TRBJ2-1 | NA | TRBV9 | few | CASSDTDEQFF | TGTGCCAGCAGTGATACCGATGAGCAGTTCTTC
TRBJ2-1 | NA | TRBV10-3 | few | CAISGGGVGYNEQFF | TGTGCCATCAGTGGTGGGGGAGTCGGGTACAATGAGCAGTTCTTC
TRBJ1-4 | TRBD1 | TRBV3-1 | few | CASSPRRGQARNEKLFF | TGTGCCAGCAGCCCTAGAAGGGGACAGGCCCGGAATGAAAAACTGTTTTTT
TRBJ2-2 | NA | TRBV12-3/TRBV12-4 | NA | CASRSGTKNTGELFF | TGTGCCAGCAGGAGCGGGACAAAGAACACCGGGGAGCTGTTTTTT
TRBJ1-2 | NA | TRBV12-3/TRBV12-4 | NA | CASTRLGVYTYGYTF | TGTGCCAGCACTCGACTAGGGGTTTACACCTATGGCTACACCTTC
TRBJ2-5 | NA | TRBV4-1 | few | CASSHRWGLETQYF | TGCGCCAGCAGCCATCGTTGGGGTTTGGAGACCCAGTACTTC
TRBJ2-7 | NA | TRBV2 | many | CASIQGRLEQYF | TGTGCCAGTATACAGGGACGGCTCGAGCAGTACTTC
TRBJ2-7 | TRBD2 | TRBV5-1 | few | CASSGTRSDEQYF | TGCGCCAGCAGCGGGACTAGGTCGGACGAGCAGTACTTC
TRBJ2-3 | TRBD1 | TRBV5-6 | NA | CASSAGTGRADTQYF | TGTGCCAGCAGCGCGGGGACAGGCCGTGCAGATACGCAGTATTTT
TRBJ2-1 | TRBD2 | TRBV3-1 | few | CASSPTSGSNEQFF | TGTGCCAGCAGCCCGACTAGCGGGAGTAATGAGCAGTTCTTC
TRBJ2-1 | TRBD2 | TRBV25-1 | few | CASSEGGNYNEQFF | TGTGCCAGCAGTGAGGGGGGGAACTACAATGAGCAGTTCTTC
TRBJ2-1 | TRBD2 | TRBV7-3 | many | CASSLFSGSYNEQFF | TGTGCCAGCAGCTTATTTAGCGGGAGCTACAATGAGCAGTTCTTC
TRBJ2-4 | NA | TRBV7-8 | NA | CASSLLGTNIQYF | TGTGCCAGCAGCTTACTAGGAACTAACATTCAGTACTTC
TRBJ2-2 | TRBD2 | TRBV18 | few | CASSPLPGLAWNTGELFF | TGTGCCAGCTCACCACTCCCGGGACTAGCGTGGAACACCGGGGAGCTGTTTTTT
TRBJ2-2 | NA | TRBV11-2 | few | CASSLNRVNTGELFF | TGTGCCAGCAGCTTAAACAGGGTGAACACCGGGGAGCTGTTTTTT
TRBJ2-1 | NA | TRBV20-1 | NA | CSARATFSGWGHNNEQFF | TGCAGTGCTAGAGCTACCTTTAGCGGGTGGGGGCACAACAATGAGCAGTTCTTC
TRBJ2-7 | NA | TRBV9 | few | CASSVGAGIVYEQYF | TGTGCCAGCAGCGTAGGGGCGGGAATAGTCTACGAGCAGTACTTC
TRBJ2-1 | NA | TRBV12-3/TRBV12-4 | many | CASTPSQGTYNEQFF | TGTGCCAGCACTCCTTCTCAGGGGACTTACAATGAGCAGTTCTTC
TRBJ2-3 | NA | TRBV5-1 | NA | CASRTLRDTDTQYF | TGCGCCAGCAGGACACTCCGGGACACAGATACGCAGTATTTT
TRBJ2-5 | NA | TRBV3-1 | NA | CASSQGIQHTYQETQYF | TGTGCCAGCAGCCAAGGAATCCAGCATACGTACCAAGAGACCCAGTACTTC
TRBJ2-7 | TRBD2 | TRBV7-6 | NA | CASSASPGLAGKQYF | TGTGCCAGCAGCGCTTCTCCGGGACTAGCGGGAAAGCAGTACTTC
TRBJ2-5 | TRBD2 | TRBV5-1 | few | CASSWSGGQETQYF | TGCGCCAGCAGCTGGAGCGGGGGCCAAGAGACCCAGTACTTC
TRBJ2-1 | NA | TRBV5-6 | many | CASSFPSLASYNEQFF | TGTGCCAGCAGCTTCCCTTCACTAGCCTCCTACAATGAGCAGTTCTTC
TRBJ2-5 | NA | TRBV5-1 | NA | CASSVGGPQETQYF | TGCGCCAGTTCGGTCGGAGGGCCCCAAGAGACCCAGTACTTC
TRBJ2-6 | NA | TRBV12-3/TRBV12-4 | NA | CASTFRPASGANVLTF | TGTGCCAGCACCTTTCGCCCTGCCTCTGGGGCCAACGTCCTGACTTTC
TRBJ1-5 | NA | TRBV5-1 | few | CASSSQLGHQPQHF | TGCGCCAGCAGCTCCCAGTTGGGCCATCAGCCCCAGCATTTT
TRBJ2-5 | NA | TRBV29-1 | few | CSVEDLVLGETQYF | TGCAGCGTTGAAGATCTAGTCCTGGGTGAGACCCAGTACTTC
TRBJ2-7 | NA | TRBV3-1 | few | CASSHIGSSMGEQYF | TGTGCCAGCAGCCACATCGGCAGTTCAATGGGCGAGCAGTACTTC
TRBJ2-7 | TRBD2 | TRBV5-1 | NA | CASSPGGTISYEQYF | TGCGCCAGCAGCCCGGGGGGTACTATCTCCTACGAGCAGTACTTC
TRBJ1-1 | NA | TRBV9 | NA | CASSVDRFPYPGTEAFF | TGTGCCAGCAGCGTAGACAGGTTCCCCTATCCGGGGACTGAAGCTTTCTTT
TRBJ2-3 | NA | TRBV7-2 | NA | CASSLLGGQPGDTQYF | TGTGCCAGCAGCTTACTGGGGGGACAACCGGGAGATACGCAGTATTTT
TRBJ2-2 | TRBD2 | TRBV12-3/TRBV12-4 | few | CASSPLAGPGELFF | TGTGCCAGCAGCCCACTAGCGGGACCCGGGGAGCTGTTTTTT
TRBJ2-1 | TRBD1 | TRBV14 | few | CASSQDLSRGPLGYNEQFF | TGTGCCAGCAGCCAAGATTTGTCCAGGGGGCCGTTAGGCTACAATGAGCAGTTCTTC
TRBJ2-5 | TRBD1 | TRBV12-3/TRBV12-4 | NA | CASSRPWDRYQETQYF | TGTGCCAGCAGTCGCCCTTGGGACAGGTACCAAGAGACCCAGTACTTC
TRBJ2-1 | NA | TRBV5-1 | NA | CASRTGKSYNEQFF | TGCGCCAGCCGTACAGGGAAATCCTACAATGAGCAGTTCTTC
TRBJ2-7 | TRBD1 | TRBV6-1 | NA | CASRGTGPAYEQYF | TGTGCCAGCAGAGGGACAGGCCCTGCCTACGAGCAGTACTTC
TRBJ2-1 | NA | TRBV11-2 | NA | CASTLDPSYNEQFF | TGTGCCAGCACCTTAGACCCCTCCTACAATGAGCAGTTCTTC
TRBJ2-3 | NA | TRBV21-1 | few | CASSKGGTSGTRKTDTQYF | TGTGCCAGCAGCAAAGGGGGGACATCCGGGACTAGGAAGACAGATACGCAGTATTTT